This T cell receptor (beta chain) is drawn from a study of CD8+ T cells in alopecia areata. After isolation, RNA underwent reverse transcription to generate cDNA as the sequencing template. This table comes from immunoSEQ multiplex PCR, and its TCRdb copy is limited to in-frame clones, with some not included. The table records 150,000 to 200,000 clones, 55% to 65% of them present only once. A FACSAria was used to sort CD4+ and CD8+ T cells. These cells came from PBMCs. The CDR3 runs 14 residues. Germline V CDR1 and CDR2: SQVTM, ANQGSEA. With 7 bases clipped from V and 2 bases from J, the junction kept 7 bases outside the gene matches. Details on this clone: The antigen is not known.

Overall study results and limits: Scalp sample data also include resident alphabeta T cells from normal skin. Lesional scalp, notably in alopecia totalis/universalis, had clonality above that of normal scalp.

The chain joins TRBV29-1 to TRBJ2-3, with 9 bases matching TRBD1. The clonotype comes from a human donor in good health. Sequenced sample: CD4+ T cells sorted from blood. CDR3 sequence: CSAGQGTHTDTQYF. DNA for the CDR3: TGCAGCGCTGGACAGGGGACCCACACAGATACGCAGTATTTT.